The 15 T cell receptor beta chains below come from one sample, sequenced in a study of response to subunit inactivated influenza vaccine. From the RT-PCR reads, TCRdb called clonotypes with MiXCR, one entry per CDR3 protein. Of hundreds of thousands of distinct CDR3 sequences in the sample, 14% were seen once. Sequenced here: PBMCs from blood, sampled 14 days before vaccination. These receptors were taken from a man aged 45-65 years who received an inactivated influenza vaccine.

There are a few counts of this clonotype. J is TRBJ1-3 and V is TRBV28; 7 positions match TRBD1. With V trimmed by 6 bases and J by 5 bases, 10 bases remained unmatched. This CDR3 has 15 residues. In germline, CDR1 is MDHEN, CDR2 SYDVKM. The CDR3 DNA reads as TGTGCCAGCAGCACGGGACAGAGCTCAAGAAACACCATATATTTT. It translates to CASSTGQSSRNTIYF.

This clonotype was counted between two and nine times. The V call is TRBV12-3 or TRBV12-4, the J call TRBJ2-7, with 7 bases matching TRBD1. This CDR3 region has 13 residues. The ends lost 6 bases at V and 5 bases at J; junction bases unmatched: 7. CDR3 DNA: TGTGCCAGCAGCAGCCGACAGGGCCACGAGCAGTACTTC. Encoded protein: CASSSRQGHEQYF.

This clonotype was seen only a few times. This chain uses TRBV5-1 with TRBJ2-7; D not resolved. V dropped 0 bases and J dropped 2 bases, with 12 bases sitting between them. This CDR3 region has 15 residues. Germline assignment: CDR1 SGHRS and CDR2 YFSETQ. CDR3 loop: CASSLASDLTYEQYF. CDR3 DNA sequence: TGCGCCAGCAGCTTGGCGTCAGATCTTACCTACGAGCAGTACTTC.

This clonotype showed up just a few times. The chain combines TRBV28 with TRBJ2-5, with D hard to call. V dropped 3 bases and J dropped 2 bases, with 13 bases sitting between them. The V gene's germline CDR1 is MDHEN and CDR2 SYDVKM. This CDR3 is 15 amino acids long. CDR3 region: CASSLQTAVQETQYF. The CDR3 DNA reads TGTGCCAGCAGTTTGCAGACCGCCGTTCAAGAGACCCAGTACTTC.

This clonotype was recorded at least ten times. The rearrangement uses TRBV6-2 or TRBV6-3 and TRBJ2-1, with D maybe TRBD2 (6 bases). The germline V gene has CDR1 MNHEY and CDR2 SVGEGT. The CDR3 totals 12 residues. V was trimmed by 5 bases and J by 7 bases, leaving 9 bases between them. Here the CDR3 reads CASSLSGNEQFF. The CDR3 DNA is TGTGCCAGCAGTCTCAGCGGGAATGAGCAGTTCTTC.

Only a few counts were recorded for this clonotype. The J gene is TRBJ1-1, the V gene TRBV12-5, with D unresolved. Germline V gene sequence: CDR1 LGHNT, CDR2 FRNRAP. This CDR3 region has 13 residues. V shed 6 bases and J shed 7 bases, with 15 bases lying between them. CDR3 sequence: CASGSDAVGEAFF. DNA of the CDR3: TGTGCTAGTGGCTCGGACGCAGTGGGTGAAGCTTTCTTT.

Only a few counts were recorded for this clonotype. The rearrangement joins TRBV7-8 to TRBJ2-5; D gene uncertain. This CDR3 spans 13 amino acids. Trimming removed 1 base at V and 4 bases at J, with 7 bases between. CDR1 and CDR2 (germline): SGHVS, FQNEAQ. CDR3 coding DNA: TGTGCCAGCAGCTTAGAGCTAAGAGAGACCCAGTACTTC. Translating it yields CASSLELRETQYF. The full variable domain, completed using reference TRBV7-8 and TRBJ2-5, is GAGVSQSPRYKVAKRGQDVALRCDPISGHVSLFWYQQALGQGPEFLTYFQNEAQLDKSGLPSDRFFAERPEGSVSTLKIQRTQQEDSAVYLCASSLELRETQYFGPGTRLLVL.

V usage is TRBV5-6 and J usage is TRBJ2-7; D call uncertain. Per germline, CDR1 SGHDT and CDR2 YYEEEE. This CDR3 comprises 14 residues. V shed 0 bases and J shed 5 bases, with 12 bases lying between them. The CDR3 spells CASSLAPLGHEQYF. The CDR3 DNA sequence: TGTGCCAGCAGCTTGGCCCCCCTTGGCCACGAGCAGTACTTC.

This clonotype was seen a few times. CDR3 amino acids: CASSLEKAAYNEQFF. CDR3 coding DNA: TGTGCCAGCAGTCTGGAAAAAGCGGCCTACAATGAGCAGTTCTTC. The rearrangement uses TRBV6-2 or TRBV6-3 and TRBJ2-1; perhaps TRBD2 as D (5 bases). The CDR3 length is 15 residues. V was clipped by 5 bases and J by 2 bases, with 13 bases between them. Per germline, CDR1 MNHEY and CDR2 SVGEGT.

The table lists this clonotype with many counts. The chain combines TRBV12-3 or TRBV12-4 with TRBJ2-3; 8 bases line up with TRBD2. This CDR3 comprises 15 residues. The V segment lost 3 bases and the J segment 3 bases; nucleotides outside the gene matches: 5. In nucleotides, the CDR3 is TGTGCCAGCAGTTTTCAGCGGGGGAGGACAGATACGCAGTATTTT. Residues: CASSFQRGRTDTQYF.

The CDR3 nucleotides are TGTGCCAGCAGCCACCGGGGACTAGCGGGACGCTACTCCTACAATGAGCAGTTCTTC. Amino acid sequence: CASSHRGLAGRYSYNEQFF. The genes are TRBV11-2 and TRBJ2-1, with 13 bases lining up with TRBD2. With V trimmed by 5 bases and J by 0 bases, 10 bases remained unmatched. This CDR3 region has 19 residues. The germline V gene encodes CDR1 SGHAT and CDR2 FQNNGV.

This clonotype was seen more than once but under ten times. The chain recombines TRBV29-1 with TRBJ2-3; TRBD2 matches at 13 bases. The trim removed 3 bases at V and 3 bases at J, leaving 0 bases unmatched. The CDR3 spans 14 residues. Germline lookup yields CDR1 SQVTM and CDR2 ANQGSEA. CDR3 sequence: CSVETSGGTDTQYF. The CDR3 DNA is TGCAGCGTTGAGACTAGCGGGGGGACAGATACGCAGTATTTT.

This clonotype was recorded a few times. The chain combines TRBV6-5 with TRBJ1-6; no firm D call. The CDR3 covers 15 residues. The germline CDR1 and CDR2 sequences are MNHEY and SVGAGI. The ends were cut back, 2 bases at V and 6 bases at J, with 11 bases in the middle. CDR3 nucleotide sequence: TGTGCCAGCAGTTACGGTACTGTTTCTAATTCACCCCTCCACTTT. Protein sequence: CASSYGTVSNSPLHF.

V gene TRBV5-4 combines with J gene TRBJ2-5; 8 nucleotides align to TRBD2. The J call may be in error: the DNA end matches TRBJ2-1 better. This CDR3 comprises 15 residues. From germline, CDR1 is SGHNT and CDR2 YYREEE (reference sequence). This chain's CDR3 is CASSYLSGAQETQFF. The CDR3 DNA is TGTGCCAGCAGCTATCTTAGCGGGGCTCAAGAGACCCAGTTCTTC.

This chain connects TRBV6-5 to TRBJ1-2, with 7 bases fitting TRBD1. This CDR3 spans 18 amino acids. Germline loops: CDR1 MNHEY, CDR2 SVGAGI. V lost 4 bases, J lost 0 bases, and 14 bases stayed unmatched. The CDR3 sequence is CASSSTGWGSPTNYGYTF. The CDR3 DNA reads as TGTGCCAGCAGTTCGACAGGGTGGGGTTCTCCTACTAACTATGGCTACACCTTC.